A selection of T cell receptor beta chains follows, all from one sample in a study of T cells in Graves' hyperthyroidism and ophthalmopathy. TCRdb independently ran MiXCR on the multiplex PCR reads; one entry per CDR3 protein. The data contain more than 500,000 distinct CDR3 sequences, about 15% of them singletons. The sample taken for sequencing was blood. The receptors derive from a woman under 40 with Graves' ophthalmopathy. Each CDR3 is given with its conserved first and last residue. A D gene is named only where the DNA matches it firmly. For some rows the clone size is stated as once, few or many, or as a class when expanded; others skip it.

size	J	D	V	DNA	CDR3
many	TRBJ2-1	TRBD2	TRBV7-2	TGTGCCAGCAGCCCGAGACTAGCAGACAATGAGCAGTTCTTC	CASSPRLADNEQFF
.	TRBJ2-5	.	TRBV5-1	TGCGCCAGCACCCCCGGCAGGGCGTTGGGCCAAGAGACCCAGTACTTC	CASTPGRALGQETQYF
.	TRBJ2-1	.	TRBV18	TGTGCCAGCTCACCACGTAAAGCGGGTAGCTCCTACAATGAGCAGTTCTTC	CASSPRKAGSSYNEQFF
many	TRBJ2-1	TRBD1	TRBV24-1	TGTGCCACCAGTGATTTGGGCCAGGGGGATGAGCAGTTCTTC	CATSDLGQGDEQFF
few	TRBJ2-2	.	TRBV7-2	TGTGCCAGCAGCCTTCAGGGGGGCGGGGAGCTGTTTTTT	CASSLQGGGELFF
.	TRBJ1-2	.	TRBV5-5	TGTGCCAGCAGCTTGTTTTTATCGGCTAACTATGGCTACACCTTC	CASSLFLSANYGYTF
few	TRBJ2-7	TRBD1	TRBV19	TGTGCCAGTAGTATAGGAGGGGCCGGGACAGGGCTCTACGAGCAGTACTTC	CASSIGGAGTGLYEQYF
few	TRBJ1-2	.	TRBV28	TGTGCCAGCAGAACGACAGCTAACTATGGCTACACCTTC	CASRTTANYGYTF
many	TRBJ2-3	.	TRBV20-1	TGCAGTGCTAGAGCAGAAAGCTGGCTAGCCGATACAGATACGCAGTATTTT	CSARAESWLADTDTQYF
many	TRBJ2-7	.	TRBV2	TGTGCCAGCACTGATCCACTGGCGGACAGCCCCTACGAGCAGTACTTC	CASTDPLADSPYEQYF
once	TRBJ1-2	.	TRBV30	TGTGCCTGGAGAACAGGAAGAGTAGGCTACACCTTC	CAWRTGRVGYTF
few	TRBJ2-1	.	TRBV29-1	TGCAGCGCAAAGGACATATCCTACAATGAGCAGTTCTTC	CSAKDISYNEQFF
many	TRBJ2-5	TRBD2	TRBV3-1	TGTGCCAGCAGCCAAGATTGGTCTAGCGGGAGGGCCCGGTACTTC	CASSQDWSSGRARYF
many	TRBJ2-3	TRBD2	TRBV12-3/TRBV12-4	TGTGCCAGCAGCTGGGGACTAGCGGGAGTTAGAGATACGCAGTATTTT	CASSWGLAGVRDTQYF
few	TRBJ1-1	.	TRBV20-1	TGCAGTGCTAAAACAGGTTCCCCTAAAGCTTTCTTT	CSAKTGSPKAFF
few	TRBJ2-5	.	TRBV7-3	TGTGCCAGCAGCTTAGGGGCCAGATCCCATCAAGAGACCCAGTACTTC	CASSLGARSHQETQYF
few	TRBJ1-4	.	TRBV5-4	TGTGCCAGCAGCTGGACAGATAGTGAAAAACTGTTTTTT	CASSWTDSEKLFF
.	TRBJ2-5	TRBD2	TRBV7-2	TGTGCCACGGCGAGCGGGAGAGGACAAGAGACCCAGTACTTC	CATASGRGQETQYF
few	TRBJ2-5	.	TRBV5-4	TGTGCCAGCAGCTTTAAAGGGGGGGAGACCCAGTACTTC	CASSFKGGETQYF
.	TRBJ1-4	.	TRBV14	TGTGCCAGCAGCCAAGAACTCGGGTATGAAAAACTGTTTTTT	CASSQELGYEKLFF
few	TRBJ2-6	.	TRBV15	TGTGCCACCAGCACCGGGTTGCCCGGGGCCAACGTCCTGACTTTC	CATSTGLPGANVLTF
few	TRBJ2-5	TRBD1	TRBV7-3	TGTGCCAGCAGCTTAGACAGGGTAGATGAGACCCAGTACTTC	CASSLDRVDETQYF
.	TRBJ2-1	TRBD2	TRBV15	TGTGCCACCAGCAGAGAAGAGCTTAGCGGGATCTACAATGAGCAGTTCTTC	CATSREELSGIYNEQFF
once	TRBJ2-5	TRBD2	TRBV3-1	TGTGCCAGCAGCCCCAACCTCAGGACTAGCGGGAGCCAAGAGACCCAGTACTTC	CASSPNLRTSGSQETQYF
.	TRBJ1-4	.	TRBV7-6	TGTGCCAGCAGCTTATGGCAGGGGACTGAAAGACTGTTTTTT	CASSLWQGTERLFF
.	TRBJ2-7	.	TRBV3-1	TGTGCCAGCAGCCAGGGCAGCGGGTTATACGAGCAGTACTTC	CASSQGSGLYEQYF
few	TRBJ2-7	.	TRBV9	TGTGCCAGCACCCCTGGAGGAGCGTCAGCTTACGAGCAGTACTTC	CASTPGGASAYEQYF
.	TRBJ2-1	.	TRBV18	TGTGCCAGCTCACCACTGGGGGGCGCCTACAATGAGCAGTTCTTC	CASSPLGGAYNEQFF
.	TRBJ2-6	TRBD1	TRBV6-2/TRBV6-3	TGTGCCAGCAGGAGGCCGGGACAGGGTATAATCGCTGGGGCCAACGTCCTGACTTTC	CASRRPGQGIIAGANVLTF
many	TRBJ2-1	.	TRBV5-1	TGCGCCAGCAGCTCCAGAGCCAACAATGAGCAGTTCTTC	CASSSRANNEQFF
many	TRBJ2-7	.	TRBV5-5	TGTGCCACTACGTTTGGACTGACACGAACCTACGAGCAGTACTTC	CATTFGLTRTYEQYF
many	TRBJ1-5	TRBD1	TRBV10-3	TGTGCCATCAGTGATTTTCCACAGGGGAGCAATCAGCCCCAGCATTTT	CAISDFPQGSNQPQHF
many	TRBJ2-3	TRBD2	TRBV20-1	TGCAGTGCTATACCCGCAGCGGGAGCAGATACGCAGTATTTT	CSAIPAAGADTQYF
.	TRBJ2-1	.	TRBV4-3	TGCGCCAGCAGCCAAGAGCTTGGTCGAGGGGGAGGGGATGAGCAGTTCTTC	CASSQELGRGGGDEQFF
.	TRBJ2-7	TRBD2	TRBV7-9	TGTGCCAGCAGCTTAGTGAGCGGGAGACCCTCCTACGAGCAGTACTTC	CASSLVSGRPSYEQYF
many	TRBJ1-1	.	TRBV29-1	TGCAGCGTTGATTTATGGGGGAACACTGAAGCTTTCTTT	CSVDLWGNTEAFF
.	TRBJ1-2	TRBD1	TRBV5-5	TGTGCCAGCAGCCATCCCGGGACAGGGGGCGACTATGGCTACACCTTC	CASSHPGTGGDYGYTF
many	TRBJ2-7	TRBD1	TRBV11-2	TGTGCCAGCAGCTTAGACCGGACAGGGGAGGGGTACGAGCAGTACTTC	CASSLDRTGEGYEQYF
few	TRBJ1-6	.	TRBV5-1	TGCGCCAGCAGCTTGGCTGGGGTGAGGAGTTCACCCCTCCACTTT	CASSLAGVRSSPLHF
.	TRBJ2-2	.	TRBV27	TGTGCCAGCAGTTCCATCCTCCGACGAGGGGAGCTGTTTTTT	CASSSILRRGELFF
few	TRBJ1-5	.	TRBV19	TGTGCCAGTAGTACAATAGACCTGACGGTTCAGCCCCAGCATTTT	CASSTIDLTVQPQHF
.	TRBJ2-7	.	TRBV6-2/TRBV6-3	TGTGCCAGCAGTTACGTGGGGGTAAGCTCCTACGAGCAGTACTTC	CASSYVGVSSYEQYF
few	TRBJ2-2	.	TRBV5-1	TGCGCCAGCAGCCCGGCCTTTAACGGGGAGCTGTTTTTT	CASSPAFNGELFF
many	TRBJ2-7	.	TRBV7-2	TGTGCCAGCAGCCCTAGCGTATCCTACGAGCAGTACTTC	CASSPSVSYEQYF
many	TRBJ1-2	.	TRBV6-1	TGTGCCAGCAGCCCTCAGGGGCACTATGGCTACACCTTC	CASSPQGHYGYTF
many	TRBJ2-1	.	TRBV11-2	TGTGCCAGCAGCAACCGGGGCCCGCTTGATGAGCAGTTCTTC	CASSNRGPLDEQFF
few	TRBJ1-4	.	TRBV6-2/TRBV6-3	TGTGCCAGCAGTTACTCGCTCGGAGCAACTAATGAAAAACTGTTTTTT	CASSYSLGATNEKLFF